This T cell receptor (beta chain) derives from a study of OX40 agonist ivuxolimab in advanced cancers. Turning to the study itself: Participants averaged approximately 65 years of age (range roughly 20 to 90) and were 75% to 90% male.

The V end was cut by 3 bases, the J end by 8 bases, with 10 bases between. Per germline, CDR1 DFQATT and CDR2 SNEGSKA (reference sequence). The length of the CDR3 is 11 residues. Sequenced by immunoSEQ multiplex PCR; TCRdb stores in-frame clones only, minus some. The repertoire holds 65,000 to 80,000 clones, with 85% to 90% as singletons. The chain employs TRBV20-1 and TRBJ1-2; D not certain. The TCR sequence derives from an adult with an advanced solid tumor such as melanoma, head and neck, liver or kidney cancer. This material consisted of CD4+ or CD8+ T cells sorted from blood, taken in a trial of the OX40 agonist ivuxolimab. The CDR3 here is CSASPVRGYTF. The CDR3 DNA is TGCAGTGCTAGCCCCGTAAGGGGCTACACCTTC.